The sequence of this T cell receptor (beta chain) was determined in a study of T cells in Graves' hyperthyroidism and ophthalmopathy. V was clipped by 3 bases and J by 6 bases, with 24 bases between them. The CDR3 consists of 17 residues. The germline gives CDR1 MNHEY, CDR2 SMNVEV (reference sequence). Using RNA transcripts as the source, TCR beta CDR3 regions were amplified. The TCR CDR3 was amplified in a first-round RT-PCR using the HTBI primer set. One entry per CDR3 protein, called by TCRdb with MiXCR from the multiplex PCR reads. The sample has about 640,000 distinct CDR3 sequences, roughly 20% seen once. This clonotype was seen only a few times.

Sequenced material: blood. This receptor was identified in a man younger than 40 with Graves' ophthalmopathy. The V and J genes are TRBV27 and TRBJ2-7; the D gene is possibly TRBD2 (5 bases). The CDR3 nucleotides are TGTGCCAGCAGTTTTCTTGCCCTCTCGGGAAACCCTCTCGAGCAGTACTTC. Its protein product is CASSFLALSGNPLEQYF.